Sequencing of this TCR beta chain was carried out in a study of blood T cell repertoires in COVID-19. Study at large: Some COVID-19 samples were acute and others convalescent; all came from the United States, Italy and Spain.

CDR1 and CDR2 (germline): GTSNPN, SVGIG (reference sequence). V was clipped by 2 bases and J by 7 bases, with 19 bases between them. The CDR3 consists of 15 residues. The assay was immunoSEQ multiplex PCR, and TCRdb's table has in-frame clones only and misses some. The data hold approximately 360,000 clones, with roughly 90% observed a single time. This chain uses TRBV30 with TRBJ2-3, with a tentative D call TRBD1 (6 bases). This receptor was identified in a man aged 18 to 30 with active or convalescent COVID-19. Source material: peripheral blood. CDR3 residues: CAWSPQGGQGHTQYF. CDR3 in DNA: TGTGCCTGGAGTCCGCAGGGTGGGCAGGGGCATACGCAGTATTTT.